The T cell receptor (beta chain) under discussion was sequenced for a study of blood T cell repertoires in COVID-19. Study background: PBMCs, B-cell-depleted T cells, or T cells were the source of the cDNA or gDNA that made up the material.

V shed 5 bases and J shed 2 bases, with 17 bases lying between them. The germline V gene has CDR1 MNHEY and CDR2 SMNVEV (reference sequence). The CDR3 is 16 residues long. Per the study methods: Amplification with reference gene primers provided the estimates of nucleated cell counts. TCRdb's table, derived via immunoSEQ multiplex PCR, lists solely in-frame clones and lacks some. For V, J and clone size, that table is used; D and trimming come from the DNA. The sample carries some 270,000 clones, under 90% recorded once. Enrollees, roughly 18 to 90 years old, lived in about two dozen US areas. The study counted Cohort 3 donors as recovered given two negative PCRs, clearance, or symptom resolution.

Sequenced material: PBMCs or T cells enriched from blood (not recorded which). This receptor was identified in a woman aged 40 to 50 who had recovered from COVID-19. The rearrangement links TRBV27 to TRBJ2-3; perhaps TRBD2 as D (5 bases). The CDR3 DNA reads TGTGCCAGCAGTCCACTAGGCTCGGCCCTCACAGATACGCAGTATTTT. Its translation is CASSPLGSALTDTQYF.